The sequence of this T cell receptor beta chain was determined in a study of graft-versus-host responses after intestinal transplantation. Study at large: Recipients had transplants, and these were multivisceral, liver-intestinal, or isolated intestinal. All recipients were given anti-thymocyte globulin induction, and tacrolimus and steroids were then administered for around three years. Points from the study as a whole: GvH clones were identified in recipient marrow, with some first appearing in ileum or blood. Declining HvG levels early post-transplant were linked to peak circulating GvH clone levels.

About this clone itself: What it recognizes is unknown.

Using immunoSEQ multiplex PCR, the repertoire was profiled, and TCRdb retains in-frame clones only, with some absent. The sample yields about 36,000 clones, roughly 94% seen once. The germline V gene encodes CDR1 SGHRS and CDR2 YFSETQ. This CDR3 comprises 13 residues. With 0 bases removed from V and 1 base from J, the gap between germline ends came to 3 bases. The sequence came from a human donor who was the organ donor for an intestinal transplant. The sample in question was unstimulated CD4+ T cells sorted from spleen or lymph node cells, obtained before transplant. The chain is built from TRBV5-1 and TRBJ2-3, with D uncertain. The CDR3 bases are TGCGCCAGCAGCTTGGAGGGCACAGATACGCAGTATTTT. It specifies CASSLEGTDTQYF.